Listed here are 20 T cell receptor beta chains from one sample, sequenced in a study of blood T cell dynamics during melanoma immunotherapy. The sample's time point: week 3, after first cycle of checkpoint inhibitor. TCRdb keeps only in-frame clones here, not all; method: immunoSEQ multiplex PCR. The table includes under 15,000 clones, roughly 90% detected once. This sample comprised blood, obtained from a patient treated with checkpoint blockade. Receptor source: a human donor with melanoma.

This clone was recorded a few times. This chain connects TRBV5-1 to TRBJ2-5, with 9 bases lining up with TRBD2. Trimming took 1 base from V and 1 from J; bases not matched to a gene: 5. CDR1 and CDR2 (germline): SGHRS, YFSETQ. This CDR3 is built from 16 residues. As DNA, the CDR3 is TGCGCCAGCAGCTTGTTCGGCGGGGGGGTCCAAGAGACCCAGTACTTC. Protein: CASSLFGGGVQETQYF.

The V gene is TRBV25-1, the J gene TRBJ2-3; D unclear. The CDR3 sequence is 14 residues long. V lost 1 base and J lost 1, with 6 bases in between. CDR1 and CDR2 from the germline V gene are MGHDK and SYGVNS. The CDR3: CASSESSRTDTQYF. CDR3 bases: TGTGCCAGCAGTGAATCATCCCGCACAGATACGCAGTATTTT.

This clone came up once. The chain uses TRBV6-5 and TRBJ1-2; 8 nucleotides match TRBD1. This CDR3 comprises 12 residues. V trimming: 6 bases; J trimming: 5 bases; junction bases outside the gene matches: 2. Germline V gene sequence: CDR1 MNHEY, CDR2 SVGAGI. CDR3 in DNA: TGTGCCAGCAGCCGACAGGGGTATGGCTACACCTTC. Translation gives CASSRQGYGYTF.

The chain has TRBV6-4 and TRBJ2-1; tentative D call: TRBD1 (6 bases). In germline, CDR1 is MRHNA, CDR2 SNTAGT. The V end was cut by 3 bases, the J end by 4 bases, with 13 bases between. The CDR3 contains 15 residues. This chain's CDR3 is CASSEEQGIYNEQFF. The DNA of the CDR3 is TGTGCCAGCAGTGAAGAACAGGGCATTTACAATGAGCAGTTCTTC.

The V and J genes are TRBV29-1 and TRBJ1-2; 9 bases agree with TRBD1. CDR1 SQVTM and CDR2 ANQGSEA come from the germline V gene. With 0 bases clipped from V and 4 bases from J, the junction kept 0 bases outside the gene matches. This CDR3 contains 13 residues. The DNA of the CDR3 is TGCAGCGTTGAAGAACAGGGGGCCTATGGCTACACCTTC. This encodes CSVEEQGAYGYTF.

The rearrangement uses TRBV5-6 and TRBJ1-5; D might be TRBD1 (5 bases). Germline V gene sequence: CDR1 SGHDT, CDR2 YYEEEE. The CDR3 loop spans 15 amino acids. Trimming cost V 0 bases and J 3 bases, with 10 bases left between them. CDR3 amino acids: CASSLGQGDNQPQHF. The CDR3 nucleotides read TGTGCCAGCAGCTTGGGTCAGGGTGACAATCAGCCCCAGCATTTT.

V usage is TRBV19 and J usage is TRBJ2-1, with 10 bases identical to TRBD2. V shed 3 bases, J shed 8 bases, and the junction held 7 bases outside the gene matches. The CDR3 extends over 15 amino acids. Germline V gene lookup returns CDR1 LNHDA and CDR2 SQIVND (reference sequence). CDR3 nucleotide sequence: TGTGCCAGTAGTATTCCCCTAGCGGGGGTCTATGAGCAGTTCTTC. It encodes CASSIPLAGVYEQFF.

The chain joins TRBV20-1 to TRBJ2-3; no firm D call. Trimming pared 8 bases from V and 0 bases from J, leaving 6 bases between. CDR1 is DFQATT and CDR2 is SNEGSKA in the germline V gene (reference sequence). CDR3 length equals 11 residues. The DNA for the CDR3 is TGCAGTTCCCCTAGCACAGATACGCAGTATTTT. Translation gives CSSPSTDTQYF.

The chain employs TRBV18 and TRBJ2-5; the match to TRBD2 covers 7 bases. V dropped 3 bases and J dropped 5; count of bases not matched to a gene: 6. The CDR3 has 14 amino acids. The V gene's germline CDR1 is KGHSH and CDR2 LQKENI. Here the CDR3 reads CASSPGRSGETQYF. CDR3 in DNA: TGTGCCAGCTCACCCGGGAGGAGTGGGGAGACCCAGTACTTC.

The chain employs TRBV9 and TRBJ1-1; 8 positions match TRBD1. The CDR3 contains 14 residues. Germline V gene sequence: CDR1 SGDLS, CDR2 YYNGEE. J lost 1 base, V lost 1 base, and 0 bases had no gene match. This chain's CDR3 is CASSVTGGNTEAFF. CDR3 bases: TGTGCCAGCAGCGTAACAGGGGGGAACACTGAAGCTTTCTTT.

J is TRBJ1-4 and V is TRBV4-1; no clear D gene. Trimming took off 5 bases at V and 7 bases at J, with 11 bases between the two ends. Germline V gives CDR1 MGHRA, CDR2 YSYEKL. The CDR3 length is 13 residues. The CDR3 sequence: CASSSRTSEKLFF. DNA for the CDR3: TGCGCCAGCAGCTCACGGACGTCTGAAAAACTGTTTTTT.

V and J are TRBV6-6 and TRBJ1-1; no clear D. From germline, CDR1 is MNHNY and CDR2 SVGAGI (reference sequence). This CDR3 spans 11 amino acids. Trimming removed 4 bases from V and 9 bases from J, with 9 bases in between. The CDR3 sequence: CASSFIGKAFF. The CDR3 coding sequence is TGTGCCAGCAGTTTTATCGGGAAAGCTTTCTTT.

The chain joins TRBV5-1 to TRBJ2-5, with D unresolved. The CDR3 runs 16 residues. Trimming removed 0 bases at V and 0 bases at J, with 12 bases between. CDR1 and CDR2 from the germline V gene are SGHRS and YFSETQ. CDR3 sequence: CASSLGIEPYQETQYF. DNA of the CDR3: TGCGCCAGCAGCTTGGGGATTGAACCGTACCAAGAGACCCAGTACTTC.

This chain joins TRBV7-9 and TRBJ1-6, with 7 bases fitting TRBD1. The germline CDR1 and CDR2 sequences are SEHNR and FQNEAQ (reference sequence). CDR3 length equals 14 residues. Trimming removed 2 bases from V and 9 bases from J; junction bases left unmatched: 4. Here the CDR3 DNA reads TGTGCCAGCAGCTTAACAGGGGCAGGTTCACCCCTCCACTTT. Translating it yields CASSLTGAGSPLHF.

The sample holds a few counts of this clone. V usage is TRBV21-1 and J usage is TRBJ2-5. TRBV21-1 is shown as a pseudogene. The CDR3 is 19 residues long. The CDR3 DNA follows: TGTGCCAGCAACCGAAGAAAGGGCCTTAACCCTCTCCTCCAAGAGACCCAGTACTTC. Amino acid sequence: CASNRRKGLNPLLQETQYF.

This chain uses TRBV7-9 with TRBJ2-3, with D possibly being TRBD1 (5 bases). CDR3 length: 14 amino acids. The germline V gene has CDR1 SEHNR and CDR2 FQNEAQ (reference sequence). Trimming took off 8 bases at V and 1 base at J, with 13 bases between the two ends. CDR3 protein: CASGRELGTDTQYF. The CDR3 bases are TGTGCCAGCGGCAGGGAATTGGGCACAGATACGCAGTATTTT.

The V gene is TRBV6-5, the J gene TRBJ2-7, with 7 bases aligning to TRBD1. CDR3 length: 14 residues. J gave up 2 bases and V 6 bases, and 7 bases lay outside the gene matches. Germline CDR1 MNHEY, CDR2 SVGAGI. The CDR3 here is CASRRGRAPYEQYF. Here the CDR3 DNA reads TGTGCCAGCAGGAGGGGGCGAGCCCCCTACGAGCAGTACTTC.

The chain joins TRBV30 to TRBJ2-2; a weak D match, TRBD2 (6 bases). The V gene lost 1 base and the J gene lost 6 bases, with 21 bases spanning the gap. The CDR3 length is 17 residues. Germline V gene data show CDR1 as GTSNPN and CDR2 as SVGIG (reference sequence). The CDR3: CAWSETPGLSLPGELFF. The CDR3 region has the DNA TGTGCCTGGAGTGAAACTCCGGGACTGTCTCTCCCCGGGGAGCTGTTTTTT. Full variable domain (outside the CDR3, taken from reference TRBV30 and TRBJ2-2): SQTIHQWPATLVQPVGSPLSLECTVEGTSNPNLYWYRQAAGRGLQLLFYSVGIGQISSEVPQNLSASRPQDRQFILSSKKLLLSDSGFYLCAWSETPGLSLPGELFFGEGSRLTVL.

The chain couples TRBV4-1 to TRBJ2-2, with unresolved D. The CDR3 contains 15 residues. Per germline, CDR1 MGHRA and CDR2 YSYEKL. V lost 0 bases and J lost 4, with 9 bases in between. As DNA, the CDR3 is TGCGCCAGCAGCCAAGATGGACGAGGCACCGGGGAGCTGTTTTTT. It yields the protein CASSQDGRGTGELFF.

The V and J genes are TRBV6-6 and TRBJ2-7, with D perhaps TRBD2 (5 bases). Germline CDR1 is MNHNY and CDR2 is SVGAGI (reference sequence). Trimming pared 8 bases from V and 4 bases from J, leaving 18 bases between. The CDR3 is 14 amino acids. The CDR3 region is CASGSTSNGYEQYF. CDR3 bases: TGTGCCAGCGGATCCACTAGTAACGGATACGAGCAGTACTTC.